This TCR beta chain emerged from a study of post-analysis software for immune sequencing data (dated by TCRdb to the mid-2010s). Regarding the study in general: Relapsing-remitting, secondary progressive and progressive-relapsing multiple sclerosis were recorded as disease courses, and subtype annotation was lacking for some patients. A subset of samples was prepared in parallel using single-end sample barcoding, then pooled and co-amplified after Illumina adapter ligation. Patient repertoires were compared against 10 to 12 previously published healthy control repertoires from donors aged about 6 to 25 years. Overall study results and their limits: Patients showed significantly higher frequencies than controls for a handful of TRBV segments, among them TRBV5-6, TRBV5-1 and TRBV20-1. Strong co-clustering of samples prepared in the same batch was shown by direct clustering with F measure, prompting a batch-effect correction. Significantly lower normalized Chao1 diversity was found in multiple sclerosis patients than in controls, suggesting substantial peripheral T-cell clonal expansion. The control group was slightly older than the multiple sclerosis patient group.

Concerning this clonotype: Its binding antigen is unknown. Base qualities are not provided; no much larger clone lies one nucleotide away.

From the cysteine through the phenylalanine, the CDR3 covers 15 amino acids. The CDR3 DNA has 45 bases and is translated from base 1. The germline V gene encodes CDR1 KGHDR and CDR2 SFDVKD. V is reduced by 2 bases and J by 2 bases, leaving a spacing of 11 bases between them. To demonstrate the VDJtools post-analysis software, TCR beta repertoires were profiled from the peripheral blood of some 12 young patients with multiple sclerosis. The patients with multiple sclerosis were children and adolescents between 6 and 15 years of age. Library creation used PCR. Sequencer: Illumina HiSeq 2500. To reduce PCR and sequencing biases, unique molecular identifiers were incorporated into the TCR beta cDNA libraries. Per 1 to 10 million input T cells, roughly 0.5 million cDNA molecules were obtained, such that each molecule approximated one T cell. Patient libraries were prepared and sequenced with the same protocol used for the earlier healthy control dataset. Within a given batch, samples were prepared together, multiplexed and sequenced on the same HiSeq lane. Under the source paper's analysis protocol: MIGEC was used to process the raw barcoded reads, and molecular identifier groups with only a single read were discarded before consensus assembly and CDR3 extraction. Clonotype tables were post-analysed with VDJtools, and diversity was normalized by down-sampling all datasets to the smallest sample size. Repertoire overlap clustering matched CDR3 amino acid but not nucleotide sequences to correct batch-related cross-sample contamination. The public sequencing data were trimmed at Q25 with fastp and processed into clonotypes with MiXCR by TCRdb, which kept only in-frame beta chains. Every CDR3 protein is listed once, alongside the most common genes and DNA of its rows. For this entry, the V and J calls and clone size follow TCRdb and not the study's own pipeline. This sample is represented by some 450,000 distinct CDR3 sequences; roughly 45% of them were singletons. The ten largest account for roughly an eighth of the sample.

The chain uses TRBV24-1 and TRBJ1-1; no confident D gene assignment can be made. Specimen: blood. This receptor was obtained from a girl under 18 with multiple sclerosis. The CDR3 region: CATSDSSDFNTEAFF. The DNA is as follows: TGTGCCACCAGTGATTCGAGTGATTTTAACACTGAAGCTTTCTTT.